This T cell receptor (beta chain) was recovered during a study of OX40 agonist ivuxolimab in advanced cancers. Repertoires were generated with immunoSEQ multiplex PCR, while TCRdb's copy carries only in-frame clones and drops some. Of 42,000 or so clones listed, about four fifths were seen once; the top ten hold approximately 16%. Trimming cost V 6 bases and J 7 bases; bases outside gene matches: 9. Germline CDR1 and CDR2: SGHAT and FQNNGV. The CDR3 is 14 residues long. The chain combines TRBV11-2 with TRBJ1-2, with 9 bases fitting TRBD1. The sequenced sample was CD4+ or CD8+ T cells sorted from blood, obtained in a trial of the OX40 agonist ivuxolimab. The source of this sequence is an adult with an advanced solid tumor such as melanoma, head and neck, liver or kidney cancer. CDR3 bases: TGTGCCAGCAGACACCGGGACAGGGAAGGTGGCTACACCTTC. It specifies CASRHRDREGGYTF.